Shown below are 23 T cell receptor beta chains from a single sample sequenced in a study of blood T cell repertoires in COVID-19. Generated by immunoSEQ multiplex PCR, the TCRdb table keeps only in-frame clones and is missing some. Here the sample spans 150,000 to 200,000 clones, roughly 85% being singletons. Sequenced material: peripheral blood. These receptors all stem from a human donor with acute or convalescent COVID-19. The donor label of this sample is uncertain.

The rearrangement links TRBV18 to TRBJ1-1; D uncertain. V dropped 2 bases and J dropped 2 bases, with 6 bases sitting between them. Germline V gene lookup returns CDR1 KGHSH and CDR2 LQKENI. The CDR3 totals 13 residues. The CDR3, as DNA: TGTGCCAGCTCACCAGAGTTCAACACTGAAGCTTTCTTT. Its translation is CASSPEFNTEAFF.

This clone came up a few times. The V and J genes are TRBV25-1 and TRBJ1-2, with D perhaps TRBD1 (6 bases). The length of the CDR3 is 14 residues. V lost 1 base and J 8 bases, leaving 14 bases between the germline ends. Germline V CDR1 and CDR2: MGHDK, SYGVNS. CDR3 loop: CASSESYRVGGYTF. The CDR3 DNA follows: TGTGCCAGCAGTGAATCATACAGGGTGGGGGGCTACACCTTC.

This chain connects TRBV28 to TRBJ1-2; a possible D gene is TRBD1 (6 bases). Germline V gene data show CDR1 as MDHEN and CDR2 as SYDVKM. V lost 6 bases and J lost 5, with 25 bases in between. There are 17 residues in the CDR3. The CDR3 sequence: CASRRITRGRGLYGYTF. Here the CDR3 DNA reads TGTGCCAGCAGACGGATTACCCGAGGCAGGGGTTTGTATGGCTACACCTTC.

The genes are TRBV7-9 and TRBJ1-5; no definite D call. The CDR3 runs 15 residues. V lost 1 base and J 3 bases, leaving 10 bases between the germline ends. Germline V gene sequence: CDR1 SEHNR, CDR2 FQNEAQ (reference sequence). The chain's CDR3 is CASSLGSAFNQPQHF. Here the CDR3 DNA reads TGTGCCAGCAGCTTAGGCTCAGCGTTCAATCAGCCCCAGCATTTT.

CDR3 coding DNA: TGTGCCAGCAGCTTGGAGAGGGCCACGCGGCCCCAGCATTTT. Translation gives CASSLERATRPQHF. This rearrangement joins TRBV5-8 to TRBJ1-5; D remains unclear. Looked up from germline, CDR1 is SGHTS and CDR2 is YDEGEE. The ends were cut back, 0 bases at V and 9 bases at J, with 13 bases in the middle. This CDR3 has 14 residues. Using reference TRBV5-8 and TRBJ1-5 for the parts outside the CDR3, the full variable domain is EAGVTQSPTHLIKTRGQQATLRCSPISGHTSVYWYQQALGLGLQFLLWYDEGEERNRGNFPPRFSGRQFPNYSSELNVNALELEDSALYLCASSLERATRPQHFGDGTRLSIL.

The rearrangement links TRBV4-1 to TRBJ1-5; 8 nucleotides align to TRBD1. There are 16 residues in the CDR3. The ends lost 0 bases at V and 4 bases at J; junction bases unmatched: 5. Per germline, CDR1 MGHRA and CDR2 YSYEKL. The CDR3 region is CASSQDPQGANQPQHF. CDR3 bases: TGCGCCAGCAGCCAAGATCCCCAGGGGGCTAATCAGCCCCAGCATTTT.

This clone was observed a few times. The chain combines TRBV12-3 or TRBV12-4 with TRBJ1-2, with a weak D call TRBD1 (6 bases). CDR3 length: 13 amino acids. The germline V and J ends were trimmed by 8 bases and 8 bases, with 18 bases remaining between them. CDR3 nucleotides: TGTGCCAGCTCCTACCTAACAGGGCAGGGCTACACCTTC. This sequence encodes CASSYLTGQGYTF.

This chain connects TRBV7-2 to TRBJ1-1, with D tentatively TRBD1 (5 bases). With 4 bases removed from V and 3 bases from J, the gap between germline ends came to 12 bases. Germline V lookup: CDR1 SGHTA, CDR2 FQGNSA. The CDR3 consists of 14 residues. The CDR3 bases are TGTGCCAGCAGCTCCCGTGGGGGGGACACTGAAGCTTTCTTT. Residues: CASSSRGGDTEAFF.

The chain joins TRBV15 to TRBJ2-1; TRBD1 agrees at 9 bases. This CDR3 spans 15 amino acids. With 3 bases clipped from V and 7 bases from J, the junction kept 7 bases outside the gene matches. Germline values: CDR1 LNHNV, CDR2 YYDKDF (reference sequence). As DNA, the CDR3 is TGTGCCACCAGCAGCCACAGGGGGCGGATGAATGAGCAGTTCTTC. This translates into CATSSHRGRMNEQFF.

The gene calls are TRBV4-2 and TRBJ1-6; the D is unclear. Trimming left V 8 bases short and J 0 bases short, with 11 bases between. The V gene's germline CDR1 is LGHNA and CDR2 YNFKEQ. CDR3 size: 15 residues. In DNA form, the CDR3 reads TGTGCCAGCGGGCTCGAGAGCTCCTATAATTCACCCCTCCACTTT. Translated, it gives CASGLESSYNSPLHF.

The gene calls are TRBV5-6 and TRBJ2-7, with 9 bases lining up with TRBD2. Germline lookup yields CDR1 SGHDT and CDR2 YYEEEE. The CDR3 is 14 residues long. V lost 7 bases to trimming and J lost 4 bases; unmatched junction nucleotides: 9. The chain's CDR3 is CASDSAGGPYEQYF. The CDR3 DNA sequence: TGTGCCAGCGATTCAGCGGGGGGACCATACGAGCAGTACTTC.

The V gene is TRBV7-2, the J gene TRBJ2-5, with 7 positions matching TRBD1. From germline, CDR1 is SGHTA and CDR2 FQGNSA. Losses at the gene ends were 5 bases for V and 5 bases for J; bases not matched to a gene: 14. The CDR3 is made up of 16 amino acids. This chain's CDR3 is CASSQSSRGLGETQYF. The CDR3 bases are TGTGCCAGCAGCCAGTCCTCCAGGGGGTTAGGGGAGACCCAGTACTTC.

CDR3 coding DNA: TGTGCCAGCAGGAGGGACAGCTATAGCAATCAGCCCCAGCATTTT. Its protein is CASRRDSYSNQPQHF. The chain links TRBV2 to TRBJ1-5, with 7 bases identical to TRBD1. V was pared by 6 bases and J by 0 bases, with 5 bases of the junction left unmatched. The CDR3 is 15 amino acids. From germline, CDR1 is SNHLY and CDR2 FYNNEI.

V is TRBV7-2 and J is TRBJ2-1; TRBD1 aligns across 10 bases. J lost 4 bases, V lost 3 bases, and 6 bases had no gene match. The CDR3 has 16 residues. Looked up from germline, CDR1 is SGHTA and CDR2 is FQGNSA. The CDR3 is CASSLGWGQGYNEQFF. For the CDR3, the DNA is TGTGCCAGCAGCTTGGGGTGGGGACAGGGGTACAATGAGCAGTTCTTC.

The chain recombines TRBV21-1 with TRBJ2-2; the table's D gene call, TRBD1, was not cross checked with the DNA. TRBV21-1 is recorded as a pseudogene. The CDR3 is made up of 15 amino acids. The CDR3 loop reads CASSRQGANTGELFF. The CDR3 DNA is TGTGCCAGCAGCCGACAGGGGGCGAACACCGGGGAGCTGTTTTTT.

This chain joins TRBV6-5 and TRBJ2-5; 7 bases align to TRBD2. Germline V gene data show CDR1 as MNHEY and CDR2 as SVGAGI. The CDR3 consists of 15 residues. Trimming took 7 bases from V and 4 from J; bases not matched to a gene: 12. The chain's CDR3 is CASKADKRGVETQYF. The CDR3 DNA reads as TGTGCCAGCAAGGCCGACAAGCGGGGAGTAGAGACCCAGTACTTC.

The CDR3 DNA reads as TGTGCCAGCAGCCCAACCCCCGCTTATCGTCGGGCAGATACGCAGTATTTT. As protein: CASSPTPAYRRADTQYF. The V call is TRBV7-8, the J call TRBJ2-3; D gene uncertain. Germline CDR1 reads SGHVS; CDR2 reads FQNEAQ. V was trimmed by 5 bases and J by 4 bases, leaving 22 bases between them. The CDR3 totals 17 residues.

The chain recombines TRBV5-1 with TRBJ1-1, with unresolved D. The CDR3 totals 14 residues. Per the germline V gene, CDR1 is SGHRS and CDR2 is YFSETQ. V lost 0 bases and J lost 6, with 12 bases in between. CDR3 loop: CASSLATGAPEAFF. In nucleotides, the CDR3 is TGCGCCAGCAGCTTGGCGACGGGTGCCCCTGAAGCTTTCTTT.

This chain uses TRBV2 with TRBJ2-5; 8 nucleotides agree with TRBD2. CDR1 SNHLY and CDR2 FYNNEI come from the germline V gene. With V trimmed by 4 bases and J by 4 bases, 8 bases remained unmatched. This CDR3 has 15 residues. CDR3 sequence (DNA): TGTGCCAGCAGTGCCTCCTTAGCGGGGATAGAGACCCAGTACTTC. This encodes CASSASLAGIETQYF. The full variable domain, its missing parts supplied by reference TRBV2 and TRBJ2-5, is EPEVTQTPSHQVTQMGQEVILRCVPISNHLYFYWYRQILGQKVEFLVSFYNNEISEKSEIFDDQFSVERPDGSNFTLKIRSTKLEDSAMYFCASSASLAGIETQYFGPGTRLLVL.

This clone was seen once. CDR3 coding DNA: TGTGCCAGCAGCTTAGCTCTAAATCAGCCCCAGCATTTT. It is translated as CASSLALNQPQHF. This chain links TRBV7-6 with TRBJ1-5; D unclear. The CDR3 totals 13 residues. Germline V gene sequence: CDR1 SGHVS, CDR2 FNYEAQ. The ends were cut back, 0 bases at V and 4 bases at J, with 4 bases in the middle.

Written as DNA, the CDR3 is TGTGCCAGCAGCTTGGGCAGGAATAATAATTCACCCCTCCACTTT. This sequence encodes CASSLGRNNNSPLHF. V and J are TRBV5-4 and TRBJ1-6; D gene uncertain. The V gene's germline CDR1 is SGHNT and CDR2 YYREEE (reference sequence). The ends were cut back, 0 bases at V and 5 bases at J, with 9 bases in the middle. This CDR3 is 15 amino acids long.

The V and J genes are TRBV24-1 and TRBJ2-1; 8 bases match TRBD2. V lost 4 bases, J lost 7 bases, and 5 bases stayed unmatched. The length of the CDR3 is 14 residues. Germline CDR1 reads KGHDR; CDR2 reads SFDVKD. The CDR3 DNA reads TGTGCCACCAGTGAAAGGACTAGCAGGAATGAGCAGTTCTTC. It is translated as CATSERTSRNEQFF.

Regarding this clone: Other DNA sequences from this sample encode an identical CDR3 as well. The chain joins TRBV7-3 to TRBJ2-1; possibly TRBD2 for D (5 bases). The CDR3 loop spans 14 amino acids. Trimming removed 4 bases from V and 9 bases from J, with 16 bases in between. Germline CDR1 and CDR2: SGHTA and FQGTGA. CDR3 region: CASSSGLSSGEQFF. The CDR3 coding sequence is TGTGCCAGCAGCTCCGGACTCTCCTCAGGTGAGCAGTTCTTC.